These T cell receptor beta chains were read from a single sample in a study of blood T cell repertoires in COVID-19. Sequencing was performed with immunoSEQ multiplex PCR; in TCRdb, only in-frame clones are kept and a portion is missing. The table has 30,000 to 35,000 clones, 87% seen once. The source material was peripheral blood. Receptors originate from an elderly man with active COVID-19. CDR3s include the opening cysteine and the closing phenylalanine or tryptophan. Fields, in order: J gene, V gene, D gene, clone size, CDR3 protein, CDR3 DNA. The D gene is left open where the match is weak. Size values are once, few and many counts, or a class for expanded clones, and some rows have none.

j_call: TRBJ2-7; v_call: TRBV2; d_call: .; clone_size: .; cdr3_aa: CASSERQALSYEQYF; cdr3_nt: TGTGCCAGCAGTGAAAGACAGGCCCTATCCTACGAGCAGTACTTC
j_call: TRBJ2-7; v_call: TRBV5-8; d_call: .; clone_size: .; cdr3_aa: CASSWGLYYEQYF; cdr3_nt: TGTGCCAGCAGCTGGGGACTCTACTACGAGCAGTACTTC
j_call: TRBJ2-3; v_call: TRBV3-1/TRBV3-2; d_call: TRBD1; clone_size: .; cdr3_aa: CASSLAGGVTDTQYF; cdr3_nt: TGTGCCAGCAGCCTCGCAGGGGGAGTTACAGATACGCAGTATTTT
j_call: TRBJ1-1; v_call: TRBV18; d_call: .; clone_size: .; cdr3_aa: CASSPRTALNTEAFF; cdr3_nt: TGTGCCAGCTCACCACGAACAGCTCTGAACACTGAAGCTTTCTTT
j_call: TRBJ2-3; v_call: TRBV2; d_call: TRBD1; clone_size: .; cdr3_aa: CASSERQGIGTQYF; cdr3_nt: TGTGCCAGCAGTGAGCGACAGGGCATCGGTACGCAGTATTTT
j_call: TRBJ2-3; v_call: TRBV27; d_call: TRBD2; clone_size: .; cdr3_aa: CASSTGLAGVNTQYF; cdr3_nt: TGTGCCAGCAGCACAGGACTAGCGGGAGTGAATACGCAGTATTTT
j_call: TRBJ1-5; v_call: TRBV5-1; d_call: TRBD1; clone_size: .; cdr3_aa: CASSRDRADSNQPQHF; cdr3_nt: TGCGCCAGCAGCCGAGACAGGGCTGATAGCAATCAGCCCCAGCATTTT
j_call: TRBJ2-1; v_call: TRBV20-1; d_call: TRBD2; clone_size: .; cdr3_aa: CSARDFRGEFF; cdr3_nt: TGCAGTGCTAGAGATTTCCGGGGGGAGTTCTTC
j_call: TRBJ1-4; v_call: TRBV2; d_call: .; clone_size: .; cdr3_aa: CASTGFNEKLFF; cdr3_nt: TGTGCCAGCACGGGGTTTAATGAAAAACTGTTTTTT
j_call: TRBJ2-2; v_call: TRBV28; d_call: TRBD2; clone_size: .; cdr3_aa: CASSFPPSGRARGDTGELFF; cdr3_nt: TGTGCCAGCAGTTTTCCCCCGAGCGGGAGGGCCCGAGGGGACACCGGGGAGCTGTTTTTT
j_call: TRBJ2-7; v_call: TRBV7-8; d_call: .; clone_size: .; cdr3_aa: CASSDRRFSGAEQYF; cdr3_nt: TGTGCCAGCAGCGACCGTCGGTTTTCCGGAGCCGAGCAGTACTTC
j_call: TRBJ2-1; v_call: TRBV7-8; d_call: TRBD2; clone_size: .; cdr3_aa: CASSLPGLAGEVPNEQFF; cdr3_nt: TGTGCCAGCAGCCTCCCGGGACTAGCGGGAGAGGTTCCGAATGAGCAGTTCTTC
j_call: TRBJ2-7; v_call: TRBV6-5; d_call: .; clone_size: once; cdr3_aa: CASSYSGLGYEQYF; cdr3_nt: TGTGCCAGCAGTTACTCGGGACTGGGTTACGAGCAGTACTTC
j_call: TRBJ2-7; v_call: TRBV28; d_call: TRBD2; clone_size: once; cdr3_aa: CAIKGASGSKSYEQYF; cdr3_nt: TGTGCCATAAAGGGGGCTAGCGGGAGTAAAAGTTACGAGCAGTACTTC
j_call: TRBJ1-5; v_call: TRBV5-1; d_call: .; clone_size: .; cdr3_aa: CASSLAPGGDQPQHF; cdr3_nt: TGCGCCAGCAGCTTGGCCCCGGGCGGGGATCAGCCCCAGCATTTT
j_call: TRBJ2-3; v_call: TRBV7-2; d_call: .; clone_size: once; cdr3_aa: CASSSYSTDTQYF; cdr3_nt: TGTGCCAGCTCCTCGTATAGCACAGATACGCAGTATTTT
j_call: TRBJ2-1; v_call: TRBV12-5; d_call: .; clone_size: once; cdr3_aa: CASGSREAYNEQFF; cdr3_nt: TGTGCTAGTGGTTCCAGGGAAGCCTACAATGAGCAGTTCTTC
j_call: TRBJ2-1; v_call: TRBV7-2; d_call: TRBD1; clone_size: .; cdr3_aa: CASNLGTGSYNEQFF; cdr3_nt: TGTGCCAGCAACCTCGGGACAGGGTCCTACAATGAGCAGTTCTTC
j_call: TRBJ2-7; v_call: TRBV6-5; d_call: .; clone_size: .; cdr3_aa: CASSRDIYEQYF; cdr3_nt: TGTGCCAGCAGTCGGGACATCTACGAGCAGTACTTC
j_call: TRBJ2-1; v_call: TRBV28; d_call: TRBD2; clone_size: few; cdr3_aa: CASSSAEGRANEQFF; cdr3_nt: TGTGCCAGCAGTTCAGCCGAGGGGAGGGCCAATGAGCAGTTCTTC
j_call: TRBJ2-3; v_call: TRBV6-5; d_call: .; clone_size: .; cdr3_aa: CASRPRGPYTDTQYF; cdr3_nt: TGTGCCAGCAGGCCCAGGGGACCCTACACAGATACGCAGTATTTT
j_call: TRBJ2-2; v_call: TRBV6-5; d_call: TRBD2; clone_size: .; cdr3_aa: CASSKSGRRTGELFF; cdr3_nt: TGTGCCAGCAGTAAAAGCGGGAGACGAACCGGGGAGCTGTTTTTT
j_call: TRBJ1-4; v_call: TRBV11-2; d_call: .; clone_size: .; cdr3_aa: CASSLSTATNEKLFF; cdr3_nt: TGTGCCAGCAGCTTATCGACAGCAACTAATGAAAAACTGTTTTTT
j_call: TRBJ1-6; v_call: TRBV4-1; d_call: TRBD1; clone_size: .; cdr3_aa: CASSHPQGNSNSPLHF; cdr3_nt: TGCGCCAGCAGCCATCCACAGGGGAACTCAAATTCACCCCTCCACTTT
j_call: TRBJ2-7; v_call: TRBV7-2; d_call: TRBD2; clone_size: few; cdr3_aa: CASSRLPSGANSYEQYF; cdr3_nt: TGTGCCAGCAGCCGGCTTCCTAGCGGGGCTAACTCCTACGAGCAGTACTTC
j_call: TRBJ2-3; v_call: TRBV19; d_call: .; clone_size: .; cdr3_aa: CASTKGGARGTDTQYF; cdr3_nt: TGTGCCAGTACCAAGGGCGGGGCTAGAGGCACAGATACGCAGTATTTT
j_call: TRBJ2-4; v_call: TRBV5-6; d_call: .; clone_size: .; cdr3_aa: CASRLGPQAKNIQYF; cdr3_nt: TGTGCCAGCAGGTTGGGTCCACAAGCCAAAAACATTCAGTACTTC
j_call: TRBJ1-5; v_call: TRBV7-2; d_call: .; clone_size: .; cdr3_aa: CASSSMTGINQPQHF; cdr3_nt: TGTGCCAGCAGTAGCATGACCGGGATAAATCAGCCCCAGCATTTT
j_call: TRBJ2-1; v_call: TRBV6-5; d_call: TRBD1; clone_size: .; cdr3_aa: CASGWTGGNNEQFF; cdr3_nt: TGTGCCAGCGGATGGACAGGGGGGAACAATGAGCAGTTCTTC
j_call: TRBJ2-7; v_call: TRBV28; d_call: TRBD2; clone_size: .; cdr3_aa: CASSWEGPNEQYF; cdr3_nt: TGTGCCAGCAGTTGGGAGGGCCCCAACGAGCAGTACTTC
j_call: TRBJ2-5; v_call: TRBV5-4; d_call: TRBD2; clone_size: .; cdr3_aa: CASSLPSGGQETQYF; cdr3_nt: TGTGCCAGCAGCTTGCCTAGCGGGGGTCAAGAAACCCAGTACTTC
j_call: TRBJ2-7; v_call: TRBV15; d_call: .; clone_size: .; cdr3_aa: CATSSPGTHAYEQYF; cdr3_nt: TGTGCCACCAGCAGCCCCGGGACACACGCCTACGAGCAGTACTTC
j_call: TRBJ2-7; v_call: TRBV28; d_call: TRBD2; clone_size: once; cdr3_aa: CASSLSSGGSIYEQYF; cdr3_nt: TGTGCCAGCAGTTTATCTTCGGGCGGGAGTATTTACGAGCAGTACTTC
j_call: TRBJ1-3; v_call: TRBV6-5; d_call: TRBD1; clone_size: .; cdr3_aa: CASSPQGYSGNTIYF; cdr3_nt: TGTGCCAGCAGTCCACAGGGGTACTCTGGAAACACCATATATTTT
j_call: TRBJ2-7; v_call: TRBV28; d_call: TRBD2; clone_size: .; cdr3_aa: CASSPGLAGGEQYF; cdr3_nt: TGTGCCAGCAGTCCGGGACTAGCGGGAGGCGAGCAGTACTTC
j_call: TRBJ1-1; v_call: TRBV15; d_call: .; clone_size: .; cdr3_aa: CATSRDQGVSEAFF; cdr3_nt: TGTGCCACCAGCAGAGATCAGGGCGTGAGTGAAGCTTTCTTT
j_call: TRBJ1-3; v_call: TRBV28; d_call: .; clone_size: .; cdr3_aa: CASSLWRKKSSGNTIYF; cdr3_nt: TGTGCCAGCAGTTTGTGGCGGAAAAAGAGCTCTGGAAACACCATATATTTT
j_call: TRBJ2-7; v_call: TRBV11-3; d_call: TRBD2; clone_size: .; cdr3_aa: CASSAGLAGSYEQYF; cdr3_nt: TGTGCCAGCAGCGCGGGACTAGCGGGATCGTACGAGCAGTACTTC
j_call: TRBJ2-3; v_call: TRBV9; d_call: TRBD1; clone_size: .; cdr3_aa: CASSPRGQGTDTQYF; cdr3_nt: TGTGCCAGCAGCCCTAGGGGACAGGGCACAGATACGCAGTATTTT
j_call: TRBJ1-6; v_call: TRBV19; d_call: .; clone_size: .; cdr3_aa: CASSRQEGGGGNSPLHF; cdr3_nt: TGTGCCAGTAGTAGGCAAGAAGGAGGCGGCGGGAATTCACCCCTCCACTTT
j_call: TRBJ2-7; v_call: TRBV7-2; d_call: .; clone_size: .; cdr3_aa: CASSLGTGPYEQYF; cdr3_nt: TGTGCCAGCAGCTTAGGGACTGGTCCCTACGAGCAGTACTTC
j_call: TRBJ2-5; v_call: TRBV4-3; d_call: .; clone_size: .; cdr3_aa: CASSQVVGLETQYF; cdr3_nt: TGCGCCAGCAGCCAAGTTGTGGGGCTAGAGACCCAGTACTTC
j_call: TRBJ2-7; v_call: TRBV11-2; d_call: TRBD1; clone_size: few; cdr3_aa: CASSHELTGAEQYF; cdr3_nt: TGTGCCAGCAGCCACGAATTGACAGGGGCCGAGCAGTACTTC
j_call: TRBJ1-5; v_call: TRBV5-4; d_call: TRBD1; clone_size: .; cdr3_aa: CASSWTTGAGNQPQHF; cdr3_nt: TGTGCCAGCAGCTGGACCACAGGGGCTGGCAATCAGCCCCAGCATTTT
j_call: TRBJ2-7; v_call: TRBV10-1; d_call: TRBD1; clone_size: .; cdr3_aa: CASSPGQGANEQYF; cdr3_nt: TGCGCCAGCAGCCCGGGACAGGGGGCCAACGAGCAGTACTTC
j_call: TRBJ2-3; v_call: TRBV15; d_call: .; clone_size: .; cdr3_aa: CATSPQARDTQYF; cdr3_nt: TGTGCCACCAGCCCTCAGGCCCGTGATACGCAGTATTTT
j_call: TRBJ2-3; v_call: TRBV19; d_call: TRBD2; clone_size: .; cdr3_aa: CASSMGLAGITDTQYF; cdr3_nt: TGTGCCAGTAGTATGGGACTAGCGGGAATAACAGATACGCAGTATTTT
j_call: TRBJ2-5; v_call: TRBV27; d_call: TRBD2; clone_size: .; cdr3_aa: CASSLWGGGETQYF; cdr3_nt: TGTGCCAGCAGTTTATGGGGGGGTGGAGAGACCCAGTACTTC
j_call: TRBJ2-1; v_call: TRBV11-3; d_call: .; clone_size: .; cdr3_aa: CASSWGLYNEQFF; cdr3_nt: TGTGCCAGCAGTTGGGGACTTTACAATGAGCAGTTCTTC
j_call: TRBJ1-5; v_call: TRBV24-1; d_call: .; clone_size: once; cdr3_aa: CATSEPGANQPQHF; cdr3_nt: TGTGCCACCAGCGAACCAGGGGCCAATCAGCCCCAGCATTTT
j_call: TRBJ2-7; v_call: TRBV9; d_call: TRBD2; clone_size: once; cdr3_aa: CASSPGTSGYEQYF; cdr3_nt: TGTGCCAGCAGCCCCGGGACTAGCGGTTACGAGCAGTACTTC
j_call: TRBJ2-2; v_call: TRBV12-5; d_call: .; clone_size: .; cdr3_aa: CASGLGQGSAGELFF; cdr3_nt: TGTGCTAGTGGTTTAGGGCAGGGATCGGCCGGGGAGCTGTTTTTT
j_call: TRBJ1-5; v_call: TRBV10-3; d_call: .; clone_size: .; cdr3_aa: CAIGGGAGNGNQPQHF; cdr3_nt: TGTGCCATCGGCGGCGGTGCGGGGAATGGCAATCAGCCCCAGCATTTT